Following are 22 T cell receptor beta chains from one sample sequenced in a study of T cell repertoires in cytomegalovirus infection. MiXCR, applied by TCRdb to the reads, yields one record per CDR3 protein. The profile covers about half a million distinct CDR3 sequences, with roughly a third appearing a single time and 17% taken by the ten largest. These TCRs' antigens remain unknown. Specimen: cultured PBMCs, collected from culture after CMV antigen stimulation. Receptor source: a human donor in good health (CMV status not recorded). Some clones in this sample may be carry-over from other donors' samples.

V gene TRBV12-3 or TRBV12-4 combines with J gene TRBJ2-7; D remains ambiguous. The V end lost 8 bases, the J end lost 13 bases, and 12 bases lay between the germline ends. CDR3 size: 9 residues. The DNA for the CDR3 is TGTGCCAGCTGGGCTGTGGGTTACGTC. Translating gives CASWAVGYV.

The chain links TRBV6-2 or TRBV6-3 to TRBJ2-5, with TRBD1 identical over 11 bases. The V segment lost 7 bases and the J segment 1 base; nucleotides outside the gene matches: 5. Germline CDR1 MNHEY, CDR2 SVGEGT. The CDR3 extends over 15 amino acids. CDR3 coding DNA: TGTGCCAGCAAGCCGGGACAGGGGGGCCAAGAGACCCAGTACTTC. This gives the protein CASKPGQGGQETQYF.

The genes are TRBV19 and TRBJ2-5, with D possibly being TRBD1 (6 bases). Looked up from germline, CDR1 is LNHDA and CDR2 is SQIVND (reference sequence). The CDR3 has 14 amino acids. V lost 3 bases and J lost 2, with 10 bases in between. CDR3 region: CASSIFGQQETQYF. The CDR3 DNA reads TGTGCCAGTAGTATCTTTGGACAGCAAGAGACCCAGTACTTC.

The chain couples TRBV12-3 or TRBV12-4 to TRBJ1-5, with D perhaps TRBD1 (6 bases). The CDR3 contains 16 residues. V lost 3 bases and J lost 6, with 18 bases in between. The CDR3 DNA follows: TGTGCCAGCAGTTTGCCCGACAGGCGGGGCGGTCAGCCCCAGCATTTT. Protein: CASSLPDRRGGQPQHF.

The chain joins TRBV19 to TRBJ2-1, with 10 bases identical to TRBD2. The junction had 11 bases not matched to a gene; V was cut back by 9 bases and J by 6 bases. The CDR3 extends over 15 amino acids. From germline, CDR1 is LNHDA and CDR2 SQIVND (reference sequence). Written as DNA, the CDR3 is TGTGCCAGCCATCAAGCGGGAGGGCGAATCAATGAGCAGTTCTTC. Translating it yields CASHQAGGRINEQFF.

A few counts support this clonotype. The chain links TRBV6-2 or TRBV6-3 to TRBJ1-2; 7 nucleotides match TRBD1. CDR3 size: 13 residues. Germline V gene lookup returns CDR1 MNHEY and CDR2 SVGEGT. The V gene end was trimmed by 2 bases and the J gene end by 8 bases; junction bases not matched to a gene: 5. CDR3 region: CASSYEDRPGYTF. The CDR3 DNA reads TGTGCCAGCAGTTACGAGGACAGGCCGGGCTACACCTTC.

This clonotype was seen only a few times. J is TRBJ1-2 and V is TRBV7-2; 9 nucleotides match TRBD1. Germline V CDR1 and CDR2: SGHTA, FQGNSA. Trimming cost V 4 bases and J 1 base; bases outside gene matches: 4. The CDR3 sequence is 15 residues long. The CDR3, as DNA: TGTGCCAGCAGCTCTCACAGGGGGCTTAACTATGGCTACACCTTC. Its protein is CASSSHRGLNYGYTF.

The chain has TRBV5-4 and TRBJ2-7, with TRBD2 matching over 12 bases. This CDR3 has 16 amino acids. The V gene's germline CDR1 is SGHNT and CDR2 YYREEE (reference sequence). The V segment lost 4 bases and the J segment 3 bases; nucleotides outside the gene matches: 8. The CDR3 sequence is CASSPARTSGNYEQYF. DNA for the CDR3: TGTGCCAGCAGCCCTGCTAGGACTAGCGGGAACTACGAGCAGTACTTC. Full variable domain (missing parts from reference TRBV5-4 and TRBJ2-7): ETGVTQSPTHLIKTRGQQVTLRCSSQSGHNTVSWYQQALGQGPQFIFQYYREEENGRGNFPPRFSGLQFPNYSSELNVNALELDDSALYLCASSPARTSGNYEQYFGPGTRLTVT.

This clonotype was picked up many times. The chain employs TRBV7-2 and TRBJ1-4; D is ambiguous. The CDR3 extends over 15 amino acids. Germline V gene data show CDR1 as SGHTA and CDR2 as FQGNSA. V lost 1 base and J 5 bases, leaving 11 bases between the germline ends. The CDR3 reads CASSLVRDGNEKLFF. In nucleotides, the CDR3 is TGTGCCAGCAGCTTAGTTCGCGACGGGAATGAAAAACTGTTTTTT.

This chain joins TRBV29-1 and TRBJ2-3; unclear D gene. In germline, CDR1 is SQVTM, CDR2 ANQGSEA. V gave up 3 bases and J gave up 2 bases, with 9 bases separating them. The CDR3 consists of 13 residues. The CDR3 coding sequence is TGCAGCGTTGAGGCAGCAGCCACAGATACGCAGTATTTT. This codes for CSVEAAATDTQYF.

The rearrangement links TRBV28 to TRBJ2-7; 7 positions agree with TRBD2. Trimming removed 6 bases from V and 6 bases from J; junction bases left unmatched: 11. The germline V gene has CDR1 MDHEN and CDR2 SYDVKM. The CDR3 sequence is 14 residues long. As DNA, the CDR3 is TGTGCCAGCAGCCGCACTAGCGCCGATCTCGAGCAGTACTTC. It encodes CASSRTSADLEQYF.

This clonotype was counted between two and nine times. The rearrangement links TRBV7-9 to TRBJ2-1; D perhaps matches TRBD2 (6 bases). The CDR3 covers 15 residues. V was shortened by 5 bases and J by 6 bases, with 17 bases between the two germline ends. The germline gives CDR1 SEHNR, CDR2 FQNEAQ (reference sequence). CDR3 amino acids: CASSPPRPGGNEQFF. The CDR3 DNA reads TGTGCCAGCAGCCCCCCGCGGCCCGGGGGCAATGAGCAGTTCTTC.

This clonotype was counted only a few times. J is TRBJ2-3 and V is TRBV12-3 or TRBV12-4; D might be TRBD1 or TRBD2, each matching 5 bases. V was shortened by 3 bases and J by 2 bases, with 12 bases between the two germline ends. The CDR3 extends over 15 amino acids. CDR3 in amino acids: CASSLLGVVTDTQYF. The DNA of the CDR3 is TGTGCCAGCAGTTTGTTGGGGGTAGTCACAGATACGCAGTATTTT.

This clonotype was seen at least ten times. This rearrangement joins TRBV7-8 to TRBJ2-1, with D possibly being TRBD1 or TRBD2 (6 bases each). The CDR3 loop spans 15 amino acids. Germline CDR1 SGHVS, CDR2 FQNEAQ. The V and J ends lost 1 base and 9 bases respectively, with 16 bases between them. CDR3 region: CASSLGTILGGEQFF. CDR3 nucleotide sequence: TGTGCCAGCAGCTTAGGGACTATACTAGGGGGTGAGCAGTTCTTC.

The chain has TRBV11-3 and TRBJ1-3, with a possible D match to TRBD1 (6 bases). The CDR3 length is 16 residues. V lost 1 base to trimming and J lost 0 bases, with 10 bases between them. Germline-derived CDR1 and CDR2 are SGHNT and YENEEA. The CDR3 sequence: CASSLGSGASGNTIYF. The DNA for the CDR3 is TGTGCCAGCAGCTTAGGCTCGGGGGCCTCTGGAAACACCATATATTTT.

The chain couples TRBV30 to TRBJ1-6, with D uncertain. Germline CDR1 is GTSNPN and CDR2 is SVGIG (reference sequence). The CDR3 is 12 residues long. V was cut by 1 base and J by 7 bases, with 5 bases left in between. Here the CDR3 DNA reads TGTGCCTGGAGTGGATTCAATTCACCCCTCCACTTT. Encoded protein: CAWSGFNSPLHF. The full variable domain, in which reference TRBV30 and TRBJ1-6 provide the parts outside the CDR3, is SQTIHQWPATLVQPVGSPLSLECTVEGTSNPNLYWYRQAAGRGLQLLFYSVGIGQISSEVPQNLSASRPQDRQFILSSKKLLLSDSGFYLCAWSGFNSPLHFGNGTRLTVT.

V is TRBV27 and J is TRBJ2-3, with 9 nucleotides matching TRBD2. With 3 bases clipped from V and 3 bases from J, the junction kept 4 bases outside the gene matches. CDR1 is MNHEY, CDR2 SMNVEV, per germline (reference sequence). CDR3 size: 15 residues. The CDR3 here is CASSFITSGTDTQYF. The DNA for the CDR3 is TGTGCCAGCAGTTTCATTACTAGCGGGACAGATACGCAGTATTTT.

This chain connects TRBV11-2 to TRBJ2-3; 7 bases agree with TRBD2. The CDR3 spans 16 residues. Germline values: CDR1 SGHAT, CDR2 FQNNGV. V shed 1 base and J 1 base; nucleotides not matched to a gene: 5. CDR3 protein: CASSLGLAFGTDTQYF. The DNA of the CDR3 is TGTGCCAGCAGCTTAGGACTAGCCTTCGGCACAGATACGCAGTATTTT.

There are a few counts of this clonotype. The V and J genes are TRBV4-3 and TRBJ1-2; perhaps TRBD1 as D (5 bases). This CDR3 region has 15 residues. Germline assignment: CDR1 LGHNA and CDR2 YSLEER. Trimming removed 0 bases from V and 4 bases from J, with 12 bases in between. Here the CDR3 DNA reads TGCGCCAGCAGCCAAGATCAGGGCACCGGCTATGGCTACACCTTC. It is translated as CASSQDQGTGYGYTF.

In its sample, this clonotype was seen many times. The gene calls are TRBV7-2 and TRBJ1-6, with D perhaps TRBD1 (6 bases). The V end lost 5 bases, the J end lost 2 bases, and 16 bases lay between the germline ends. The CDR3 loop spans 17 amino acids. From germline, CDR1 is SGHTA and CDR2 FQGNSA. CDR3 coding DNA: TGTGCCAGCAGCCCTTCGGCGGGGGGCACCTATAATTCACCCCTCCACTTT. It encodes CASSPSAGGTYNSPLHF.

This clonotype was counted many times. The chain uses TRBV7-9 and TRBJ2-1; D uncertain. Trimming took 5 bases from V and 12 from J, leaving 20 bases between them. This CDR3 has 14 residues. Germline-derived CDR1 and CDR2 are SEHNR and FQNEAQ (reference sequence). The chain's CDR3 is CASSMETTPWGQFF. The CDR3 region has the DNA TGTGCCAGCAGCATGGAGACAACTCCTTGGGGGCAGTTCTTC.

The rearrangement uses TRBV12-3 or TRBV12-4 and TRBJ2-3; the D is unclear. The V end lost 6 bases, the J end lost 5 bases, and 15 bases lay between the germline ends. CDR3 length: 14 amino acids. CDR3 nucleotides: TGTGCCAGCAGCCAAAGACCAAGTGGAGATACGCAGTATTTT. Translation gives CASSQRPSGDTQYF.